This T cell receptor (beta chain) was captured by sequencing in a study of beta chain features in type 1 diabetes. CDR1 and CDR2 (germline): MGHRA, YSYEKL. The CDR3 is 15 residues long. V shed 4 bases, J shed 13 bases, and the junction held 10 bases outside the gene matches. With regard to this clone: Its matching antigen is unknown.

The authors sorted CD4+ naive, central memory, regulatory and stem cell-like memory cells via CD45RO/CCR7/CD25/CD127/CD95/CD27. Purity exceeding 95% was reached by all sorted populations. Sequenced material consisted of expressed TCRB transcripts (all of the isolated RNA was reverse transcribed). Profiling relied on immunoSEQ multiplex PCR, and the TCRdb table lists in-frame clones only, not all of them. The sample lists roughly 340,000 clones; approximately 13% were seen once. Broader study findings: Any PCR bias toward short templates would affect both groups alike. For Type 1 diabetes patients, all four CD4+ subsets carried TCRB CDR3s that were moderately but significantly shorter. Patients' naive, central memory and regulatory TCRB repertoires appeared more alike than those of healthy donors.

This chain uses TRBV4-1 with TRBJ2-1; 13 nucleotides align to TRBD2. This sequence was found in a woman under 30 with type 1 diabetes. Material: naive CD4+ T cells from blood. CDR3 protein: CASSPFGLAGENQFF. CDR3 nucleotide sequence: TGCGCCAGCAGCCCGTTTGGACTAGCGGGAGAAAATCAGTTCTTC.